A selection of T cell receptor beta chains follows, all from one sample in a study of low-dose radiotherapy and immunotherapy resistance in tumors. TCRdb re-derived calls from the reads in MiXCR, one entry per CDR3 protein. The sample shows tens of thousands of distinct CDR3 sequences, 9.4% of them seen only once. The sample in question was PBMCs, obtained before treatment. Every receptor here comes from a male donor with prostate cancer. Each CDR3 is given with its conserved first and last residue. The D gene is left open where the match is weak. Size is stated for part of the rows, as once, few or many counts, or as a class when the clone is expanded.

v_call	clone_size	j_call	d_call	cdr3_aa	cdr3_nt
TRBV20-1	NA	TRBJ2-6	NA	CSASQPSGANVLTF	TGCAGTGCATCCCAACCCTCTGGGGCCAACGTCCTGACTTTC
TRBV28	many	TRBJ2-1	NA	CASSPVSYNEQFF	TGTGCCAGCAGCCCGGTTAGCTACAATGAGCAGTTCTTC
TRBV6-2/TRBV6-3	many	TRBJ2-7	NA	CASRDTGGVYEQYF	TGTGCCAGCAGAGATACTGGTGGGGTCTACGAGCAGTACTTC
TRBV7-9	many	TRBJ2-3	NA	CASSPRLNLNPTDTQYF	TGTGCCAGCAGCCCCCGACTAAACCTAAACCCCACAGATACGCAGTATTTT
TRBV6-2/TRBV6-3	many	TRBJ2-7	NA	CASSYTQGYEQYF	TGTGCCAGCAGTTACACGCAGGGCTACGAGCAGTACTTC
TRBV30	many	TRBJ2-5	TRBD2	CAWSVTSGPQETQYF	TGTGCCTGGAGTGTAACTAGCGGCCCCCAAGAGACCCAGTACTTC
TRBV20-1	many	TRBJ1-4	NA	CSARERMEEKLFF	TGCAGTGCTAGAGAAAGGATGGAGGAAAAACTGTTTTTT
TRBV9	many	TRBJ2-7	TRBD1	CASSDRDRGYEQYF	TGTGCCAGCAGCGACCGGGACAGGGGCTACGAGCAGTACTTC
TRBV28	many	TRBJ1-4	NA	CASRGSRATNEKLFF	TGTGCCAGCAGAGGCAGCCGAGCAACTAATGAAAAACTGTTTTTT
TRBV19	many	TRBJ2-3	NA	CASRTGGTDTQYF	TGTGCCAGTAGGACGGGCGGCACAGATACGCAGTATTTT
TRBV6-2/TRBV6-3	many	TRBJ1-1	NA	CASSYGQRNTEAFF	TGTGCCAGCAGTTACGGACAGCGAAACACTGAAGCTTTCTTT
TRBV15	many	TRBJ2-7	TRBD2	CATSRGGSSYEQYF	TGTGCCACCAGCAGAGGCGGGAGCTCCTACGAGCAGTACTTC
TRBV5-4	many	TRBJ2-1	NA	CASSLGGAALYNEQFF	TGTGCCAGCAGCCTGGGGGGGGCGGCCCTTTACAATGAGCAGTTCTTC
TRBV27	many	TRBJ2-3	TRBD2	CASSTLLAGFTDTQYF	TGTGCCAGCAGTACGTTACTAGCGGGATTCACAGATACGCAGTATTTT
TRBV14	many	TRBJ2-1	NA	CASSQDRREQFF	TGTGCCAGCAGCCAAGACCGTCGGGAGCAGTTCTTC
TRBV12-3/TRBV12-4	many	TRBJ1-6	NA	CASSLWGADSPLHF	TGTGCCAGCAGTTTATGGGGGGCTGATTCACCCCTCCACTTT
TRBV28	NA	TRBJ2-2	NA	CAATASGRAGELFFF	NA
TRBV29-1	many	TRBJ2-3	TRBD2	CSLREGGADTQYF	TGCAGCTTGCGGGAGGGTGGGGCAGATACGCAGTATTTT
TRBV28	many	TRBJ2-7	NA	CASISGGGLEQYF	TGTGCCAGCATCAGCGGTGGGGGGCTAGAGCAGTACTTC
TRBV5-1	many	TRBJ2-7	TRBD2	CASSSLAGRAYEQYF	TGCGCCAGCAGCTCCCTAGCGGGACGAGCCTACGAGCAGTACTTC
TRBV6-2/TRBV6-3	many	TRBJ1-1	NA	CASSPNLNTEAFF	TGTGCCAGCAGCCCTAATCTGAACACTGAAGCTTTCTTT
TRBV28	many	TRBJ1-5	NA	CASVQGGSNQPQHF	TGTGCCAGCGTCCAAGGGGGGAGCAATCAGCCCCAGCATTTT
TRBV29-1	NA	TRBJ2-1	NA	CSCASYNEQFF	TGCAGCTGCGCCTCCTACAATGAGCAGTTCTTC
TRBV7-2	many	TRBJ2-7	NA	CASSPHMDSYEQYF	TGTGCCAGCAGCCCTCACATGGACAGCTACGAGCAGTACTTC
TRBV4-3	many	TRBJ1-2	TRBD1	CASSQDWDRPYGYTF	TGCGCCAGCAGCCAAGATTGGGACAGGCCCTATGGCTACACCTTC
TRBV20-1	few	TRBJ2-3	TRBD1	CSAKGGWGTDTQYF	TGCAGTGCGAAAGGGGGCTGGGGCACAGATACGCAGTATTTT
TRBV18	many	TRBJ2-7	TRBD2	CASSPGLAVGQYF	TGTGCCAGCTCACCGGGACTAGCGGTAGGGCAGTACTTC
TRBV28	many	TRBJ2-4	TRBD2	CASSGTSKNIQYF	TGTGCCAGCAGCGGGACTAGCAAAAACATTCAGTACTTC
TRBV19	many	TRBJ2-3	TRBD2	CASSIIAGETDTQYF	TGTGCCAGTAGTATAATAGCGGGAGAGACAGATACGCAGTATTTT
TRBV1	NA	TRBJ2-1	NA	CTSSQDRLSNEQFF	TGCACCAGCAGCCAAGATCGACTATCCAATGAGCAGTTCTTC
TRBV20-1	many	TRBJ2-1	NA	CSASRGAGSYNEQFF	TGCAGTGCGTCCAGGGGAGCGGGCTCCTACAATGAGCAGTTCTTC
TRBV19	many	TRBJ2-3	TRBD2	CASSIGGRSPDTQYF	TGTGCCAGTAGTATCGGCGGGAGAAGTCCCGATACGCAGTATTTT
TRBV4-3	many	TRBJ1-5	NA	CASSQGGDRTDQPQHF	TGCGCCAGCAGCCAAGGGGGCGACAGAACGGATCAGCCCCAGCATTTT
TRBV5-4	many	TRBJ2-1	NA	CASSLGLPAYNEQFF	TGTGCCAGCAGCTTGGGACTGCCCGCCTACAATGAGCAGTTCTTC
TRBV7-9	many	TRBJ2-1	TRBD1	CASSSGQGGSYNEQFF	TGTGCCAGCAGCTCCGGACAGGGGGGATCCTACAATGAGCAGTTCTTC
TRBV12-3/TRBV12-4	many	TRBJ1-5	TRBD1	CASSKQGKLGHQPQHF	TGTGCCAGCAGTAAACAGGGGAAATTAGGCCATCAGCCCCAGCATTTT
TRBV15	many	TRBJ2-2	NA	CATKEGAVSGELFF	TGTGCCACCAAGGAGGGGGCGGTTTCCGGGGAGCTGTTTTTT
TRBV6-2/TRBV6-3	many	TRBJ2-1	TRBD2	CASRLAGTDEQFF	TGTGCCAGCCGGCTAGCGGGAACAGATGAGCAGTTCTTC
TRBV27	many	TRBJ2-1	TRBD2	CASTRTSGSSYNEQFF	TGTGCCAGCACAAGGACTAGCGGGAGCTCCTACAATGAGCAGTTCTTC
TRBV6-6	many	TRBJ2-2	NA	CASSLRPAGTTGELFF	TGTGCCAGCAGTTTACGGCCTGCGGGAACTACCGGGGAGCTGTTTTTT
TRBV29-1	many	TRBJ2-7	TRBD1	CSVTPGQGIYEQYF	TGCAGCGTCACCCCGGGACAGGGGATATACGAGCAGTACTTC
TRBV6-1	many	TRBJ2-7	NA	CASSYDGGRREQYF	TGTGCCAGCAGTTACGACGGGGGGCGCCGCGAGCAGTACTTC
TRBV2	many	TRBJ2-7	NA	CASKRVGTEQYF	TGTGCCAGCAAGCGAGTTGGGACCGAGCAGTACTTC
TRBV3-1	many	TRBJ1-5	NA	CASSQDFNQPQHF	TGTGCCAGCAGCCAGGACTTCAATCAGCCCCAGCATTTT